The 10 T cell receptor beta chains below were found in one sample sequenced in a study of identical twins. A single record per CDR3 protein comes from TCRdb applying MiXCR to the 5' RACE reads. The table records about 1.7 million distinct CDR3 sequences, 25% to 35% of them present only once. The sequenced sample consisted of cord blood. The source is a newborn girl in good health.

In this sample, this clonotype turned up a few times. This chain links TRBV21-1 with TRBJ2-1; the DNA was not used to check the table's D call, TRBD1. TRBV21-1 is assigned pseudogene status. The CDR3 consists of 15 residues. The CDR3 DNA reads as TGTGCCAGACAACCGGGACAGGCATTTTACAATGAGCAGTTCTTC. Its protein is CARQPGQAFYNEQFF.

The rearrangement joins TRBV12-3 or TRBV12-4 to TRBJ1-5; no clear D. V gave up 4 bases and J gave up 0 bases, with 22 bases separating them. This CDR3 contains 19 residues. The CDR3 is CASSSVLTNEVYSNQPQHF. The CDR3, as DNA: TGTGCCAGCAGTTCCGTGCTCACTAATGAGGTTTATAGCAATCAGCCCCAGCATTTT.

The chain couples TRBV5-1 to TRBJ1-1; 7 bases match TRBD1. The CDR3 is 15 residues long. From germline, CDR1 is SGHRS and CDR2 YFSETQ. After removal of 3 bases from V and 1 base from J, the junction contained 6 bases not matched to a gene. CDR3 region: CASSWAGGPNTEAFF. CDR3 sequence (DNA): TGCGCCAGCAGCTGGGCAGGGGGTCCGAACACTGAAGCTTTCTTT.

V usage is TRBV7-9 and J usage is TRBJ2-1; D call uncertain. The V gene's germline CDR1 is SEHNR and CDR2 FQNEAQ (reference sequence). V shed 1 base and J shed 3 bases, with 13 bases lying between them. This CDR3 spans 16 amino acids. Here the CDR3 reads CASSLDRDGFYNEQFF. The CDR3 DNA sequence: TGTGCCAGCAGCTTAGATCGTGACGGGTTCTACAATGAGCAGTTCTTC. The whole variable domain, filled in from reference TRBV7-9 and TRBJ2-1, reads DTGVSQNPRHKITKRGQNVTFRCDPISEHNRLYWYRQTLGQGPEFLTYFQNEAQLEKSRLLSDRFSAERPKGSFSTLEIQRTEQGDSAMYLCASSLDRDGFYNEQFFGPGTRLTVL.

This clonotype was seen a handful of times. DNA for the CDR3: TGTGCCAGCAGAGCCGGGACAGGGGATGGAAACACCATATATTTT. It specifies CASRAGTGDGNTIYF. The chain is built from TRBV6-6 and TRBJ1-3, with 10 bases matching TRBD1. Germline CDR1 and CDR2: MNHNY and SVGAGI (reference sequence). The junction had 5 bases not matched to a gene; V was cut back by 6 bases and J by 3 bases. The CDR3 is 15 residues long.

As concerns this clonotype: A read error is possible here, since a much larger clone lies one base away. This chain connects TRBV25-1 to TRBJ2-7, with D hard to call. Germline CDR1 MGHDK, CDR2 SYGVNS. V was trimmed by 0 bases and J by 5 bases, leaving 17 bases between them. The CDR3 covers 16 residues. CDR3 DNA sequence: TGTGCCAGCAGTGAATATGTGGCCTTTCAAGTGCACGAGCAGTACTTC. Its protein product is CASSEYVAFQVHEQYF.

This clonotype was counted between two and nine times. This may be a read error, as it is one base from a much larger clone. The chain combines TRBV7-2 with TRBJ2-1, with TRBD2 matching 7 bases. The end of the DNA fits TRBJ2-7 better, so the J call may be wrong. This CDR3 has 14 amino acids. Germline values: CDR1 SGHTA, CDR2 FQGNSA. The CDR3 loop is CASSSRLAYNEQYF. Written as DNA, the CDR3 is TGTGCCAGCAGCTCTAGACTAGCCTACAATGAGCAGTACTTC.

In its sample, this clonotype was seen a few times. The genes are TRBV9 and TRBJ2-7, with TRBD1 as a possible D gene (6 bases). V lost 0 bases to trimming and J lost 3 bases, with 13 bases between them. Germline CDR1 is SGDLS and CDR2 is YYNGEE. The CDR3 runs to 15 residues. CDR3 loop: CASSVGAGANYEQYF. CDR3 coding DNA: TGTGCCAGCAGCGTAGGCGCAGGGGCAAACTACGAGCAGTACTTC.

This clonotype came up a few times. This chain connects TRBV28 to TRBJ2-7; TRBD2 agrees at 9 bases. The CDR3 spans 14 residues. The V and J ends lost 5 bases and 6 bases, in that order; junction bases with no gene match: 8. Germline V gene sequence: CDR1 MDHEN, CDR2 SYDVKM. The CDR3 sequence is CASSRAGTSLEQYF. In DNA, the CDR3 is TGTGCCAGCAGTCGAGCTGGGACTAGCCTCGAGCAGTACTTC.

This clonotype was seen only a few times. The J gene is TRBJ2-7, the V gene TRBV7-2; TRBD2 matches at 7 bases. CDR1 and CDR2 (germline): SGHTA, FQGNSA. Germline trimming cut 10 bases from V and 1 base from J; bases unmatched to any gene: 16. The CDR3 spans 16 residues. The CDR3 here is CAIRRLAPLSSYEQYF. The DNA of the CDR3 is TGTGCCATCCGCCGACTAGCTCCCTTGAGTTCCTACGAGCAGTACTTC.